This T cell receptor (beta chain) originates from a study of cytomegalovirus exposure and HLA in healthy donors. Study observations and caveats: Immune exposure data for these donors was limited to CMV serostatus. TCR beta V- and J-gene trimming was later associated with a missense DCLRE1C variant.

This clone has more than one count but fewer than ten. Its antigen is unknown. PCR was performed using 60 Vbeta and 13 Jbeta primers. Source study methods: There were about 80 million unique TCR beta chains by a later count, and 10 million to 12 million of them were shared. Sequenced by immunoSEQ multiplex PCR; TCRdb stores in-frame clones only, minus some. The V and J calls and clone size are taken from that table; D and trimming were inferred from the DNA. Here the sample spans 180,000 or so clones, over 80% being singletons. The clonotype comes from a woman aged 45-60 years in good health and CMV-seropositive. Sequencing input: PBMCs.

The CDR3 DNA reads as TGTGCCAGCAGTGAAGCTACAGGGGGCGCGGGCGGCTACACCTTC. Translating it yields CASSEATGGAGGYTF. This chain joins TRBV6-1 and TRBJ1-2, with 9 bases matching TRBD1. Unmatched junction bases numbered 7, after V lost 0 bases and J lost 8 bases. Germline CDR1 is MNHNS and CDR2 is SASEGT. There are 15 residues in the CDR3.